Presented here are 28 T cell receptor beta chains from one specimen sequenced in a study of OX40 agonist ivuxolimab in advanced cancers. TCRdb keeps only in-frame clones here, not all; method: immunoSEQ multiplex PCR. Among more than 65,000 clones listed, 85% to 90% were seen once. Sequences were derived from CD4+ or CD8+ T cells sorted from blood, sampled in a trial of the OX40 agonist ivuxolimab. These TCRs come from an adult with an advanced solid tumor such as melanoma, head and neck, liver or kidney cancer.

This chain joins TRBV7-9 and TRBJ2-1; D is perhaps TRBD1 (5 bases). This CDR3 is built from 14 residues. The V end lost 5 bases, the J end lost 6 bases, and 14 bases lay between the germline ends. The V gene's germline CDR1 is SEHNR and CDR2 FQNEAQ (reference sequence). The DNA for the CDR3 is TGTGCCAGCAGCCTCCCGACAGACTGCAATGAGCAGTTCTTC. Amino acids: CASSLPTDCNEQFF. The variable domain in full, with the rest retrieved from reference TRBV7-9 and TRBJ2-1, is DTGVSQNPRHKITKRGQNVTFRCDPISEHNRLYWYRQTLGQGPEFLTYFQNEAQLEKSRLLSDRFSAERPKGSFSTLEIQRTEQGDSAMYLCASSLPTDCNEQFFGPGTRLTVL.

The rearrangement joins TRBV7-9 to TRBJ2-7; D is possibly TRBD2 (6 bases). The CDR3 is 14 amino acids. The germline gives CDR1 SEHNR, CDR2 FQNEAQ (reference sequence). Trimming removed 4 bases at V and 1 base at J, with 11 bases between. The CDR3 DNA sequence: TGTGCCAGCAGCTGGGGGGTTGGATCCTACGAGCAGTACTTC. Translating it yields CASSWGVGSYEQYF.

This clone was recorded a few times. The J gene is TRBJ1-5, the V gene TRBV19; 7 bases agree with TRBD1. V shed 5 bases, J shed 7 bases, and the junction held 14 bases outside the gene matches. Germline V CDR1 and CDR2: LNHDA, SQIVND (reference sequence). The CDR3 is 16 residues long. The CDR3 protein is CASSERRDRPNQPQHF. CDR3 nucleotides: TGTGCCAGTAGTGAACGACGGGACAGACCCAACCAGCCCCAGCATTTT.

This chain connects TRBV29-1 to TRBJ1-2, with D perhaps matching TRBD1 (5 bases). Trimming removed 4 bases from V and 4 bases from J, with 10 bases in between. The length of the CDR3 is 12 residues. Germline-derived CDR1 and CDR2 are SQVTM and ANQGSEA. As DNA, the CDR3 is TGCAGCGTTGGGCAGGGTATCTATGGCTACACCTTC. Amino acid sequence: CSVGQGIYGYTF.

The genes are TRBV27 and TRBJ2-1; 13 bases line up with TRBD2. The J segment lost 7 bases and the V segment lost 5 bases, leaving 8 bases of the junction unmatched. Germline V CDR1 and CDR2: MNHEY, SMNVEV (reference sequence). This CDR3 has 16 residues. The CDR3 protein is CASSPQLAGGRNEQFF. The CDR3 DNA follows: TGTGCCAGCAGTCCCCAACTAGCGGGAGGGAGAAATGAGCAGTTCTTC.

This chain connects TRBV6-1 to TRBJ2-3; possible D gene TRBD2, 6 bases. The CDR3 extends over 14 amino acids. Germline CDR1 and CDR2: MNHNS and SASEGT. The V end was cut by 6 bases, the J end by 2 bases, with 12 bases between. CDR3 protein: CASRRDSSTDTQYF. The DNA of the CDR3 is TGTGCCAGCAGGAGGGACTCCTCCACAGATACGCAGTATTTT.

V usage is TRBV19 and J usage is TRBJ2-1; D is unclear. The CDR3 runs to 13 residues. Trimming took 5 bases from V and 9 from J, leaving 14 bases between them. Germline CDR1 is LNHDA and CDR2 is SQIVND (reference sequence). The CDR3: CASSRIGVGEQFF. The CDR3 DNA is TGTGCCAGTAGTCGGATTGGGGTTGGTGAGCAGTTCTTC.

V and J are TRBV4-1 and TRBJ1-2, with TRBD1 matching over 7 bases. The trim removed 1 base at V and 1 base at J, leaving 6 bases unmatched. Germline V lookup: CDR1 MGHRA, CDR2 YSYEKL. The CDR3 contains 16 residues. CDR3 residues: CASSQAGQQFNYGYTF. The CDR3 DNA reads as TGCGCCAGCAGCCAAGCGGGACAGCAGTTTAACTATGGCTACACCTTC.

The gene calls are TRBV4-1 and TRBJ2-7, with TRBD2 identical over 9 bases. V shed 2 bases, J shed 0 bases, and the junction held 11 bases outside the gene matches. Germline CDR1 MGHRA, CDR2 YSYEKL. CDR3 length equals 18 residues. For the CDR3, the DNA is TGCGCCAGCAGCCAAATCTTTATTCTTAGCGGGGGCTCCTACGAGCAGTACTTC. It yields the protein CASSQIFILSGGSYEQYF.

The chain links TRBV7-9 to TRBJ2-2, with 8 nucleotides matching TRBD1. The CDR3 has 15 amino acids. CDR1 SEHNR and CDR2 FQNEAQ come from the germline V gene (reference sequence). Trimming removed 5 bases from V and 2 bases from J; junction bases left unmatched: 4. CDR3 sequence: CASSRGQVNTGELFF. CDR3 bases: TGTGCCAGCAGCCGGGGACAGGTTAACACCGGGGAGCTGTTTTTT.

The CDR3 nucleotides read TGCGCCACAACAATTGGGGAGTTGGGAGATACGCAGTATTTT. Its translation: CATTIGELGDTQYF. The rearrangement links TRBV5-1 to TRBJ2-3, with a tentative D call TRBD2 (5 bases). V lost 9 bases and J 5 bases, leaving 19 bases between the germline ends. CDR1 and CDR2 (germline): SGHRS, YFSETQ. The CDR3 has 14 amino acids.

The chain uses TRBV27 and TRBJ2-2, with 11 bases lining up with TRBD1. The CDR3 sequence is 16 residues long. V was clipped by 9 bases and J by 3 bases; unmatched bases: 9. Germline lookup yields CDR1 MNHEY and CDR2 SMNVEV (reference sequence). CDR3 nucleotides: TGTGCCAGTAGACAGGACAGGGGGCGGCACACCGGGGAGCTGTTTTTT. This translates into CASRQDRGRHTGELFF.

The chain couples TRBV9 to TRBJ2-1; D unresolved. V lost 1 base to trimming and J lost 2 bases, with 4 bases between them. Germline lookup yields CDR1 SGDLS and CDR2 YYNGEE. CDR3 length equals 13 residues. CDR3 protein: CASSVLAYNEQFF. The CDR3 bases are TGTGCCAGCAGCGTACTTGCCTACAATGAGCAGTTCTTC.

This clone turned up a few times. CDR3 protein: CASSFSEQYF. Written as DNA, the CDR3 is TGTGCCAGCAGTTTCTCCGAGCAGTACTTC. The chain links TRBV2 to TRBJ2-7; no clear D. The ends were cut back, 5 bases at V and 6 bases at J, with 5 bases in the middle. The CDR3 loop spans 10 amino acids. CDR1 is SNHLY, CDR2 FYNNEI, per germline.

This CDR3 reads CASSQGTSGGPGDIQYF. The CDR3 coding sequence is TGTGCCAGCAGCCAAGGGACTAGCGGGGGCCCGGGGGACATTCAGTACTTC. The V and J genes are TRBV7-9 and TRBJ2-4, with 14 nucleotides matching TRBD2. Trimming took 5 bases from V and 8 from J; bases not matched to a gene: 11. Germline loops: CDR1 SEHNR, CDR2 FQNEAQ (reference sequence). This CDR3 has 17 residues. Full variable domain (missing parts from reference TRBV7-9 and TRBJ2-4): DTGVSQNPRHKITKRGQNVTFRCDPISEHNRLYWYRQTLGQGPEFLTYFQNEAQLEKSRLLSDRFSAERPKGSFSTLEIQRTEQGDSAMYLCASSQGTSGGPGDIQYFGAGTRLSVL.

The chain uses TRBV19 and TRBJ1-1; D not resolved. This CDR3 contains 12 residues. In germline, CDR1 is LNHDA, CDR2 SQIVND (reference sequence). V dropped 3 bases and J dropped 6 bases, with 8 bases sitting between them. The CDR3 spells CASSMGAPEAFF. The DNA for the CDR3 is TGTGCCAGTAGTATGGGTGCGCCTGAAGCTTTCTTT.

The genes are TRBV6-6 and TRBJ2-1; the D is unclear. From germline, CDR1 is MNHNY and CDR2 SVGAGI (reference sequence). The germline V and J ends were trimmed by 0 bases and 5 bases, with 5 bases remaining between them. This CDR3 has 13 residues. CDR3 nucleotides: TGTGCCAGCAGTTACTCGAATAACAATGAGCAGTTCTTC. It yields the protein CASSYSNNNEQFF.

The V call is TRBV4-2, the J call TRBJ2-1; perhaps TRBD2 as D (6 bases). V was cut by 6 bases and J by 0 bases, with 18 bases left in between. The CDR3 sequence is 17 residues long. Germline V gene sequence: CDR1 LGHNA, CDR2 YNFKEQ. The CDR3 sequence: CASSRMGGMSSYNEQFF. In DNA form, the CDR3 reads TGTGCCAGCAGTCGCATGGGGGGAATGAGCTCCTACAATGAGCAGTTCTTC.

CDR3 amino acids: CASSLVDRDYEQYF. CDR3 coding DNA: TGTGCCAGCAGCTTGGTGGACAGGGACTACGAGCAGTACTTC. The V call is TRBV5-6, the J call TRBJ2-7; 8 bases agree with TRBD1. The germline V gene has CDR1 SGHDT and CDR2 YYEEEE. The CDR3 covers 14 residues. V lost 0 bases and J lost 3; bases outside the gene matches: 2.

The gene calls are TRBV11-3 and TRBJ2-7, with 9 nucleotides matching TRBD2. This CDR3 is 15 amino acids long. The J segment lost 7 bases and the V segment lost 1 base, leaving 8 bases of the junction unmatched. Germline V gene sequence: CDR1 SGHNT, CDR2 YENEEA. DNA of the CDR3: TGTGCCAGCAGCTTAGCGATAGCGGGAGAAGTAGAGCAGTACTTC. This translates into CASSLAIAGEVEQYF.

This clone has just one count. The chain joins TRBV28 to TRBJ1-4; D not resolved. From germline, CDR1 is MDHEN and CDR2 SYDVKM. V lost 3 bases and J 4 bases, leaving 15 bases between the germline ends. CDR3 length: 16 amino acids. CDR3: CASSLGSWTDNEKLFF. CDR3 nucleotide sequence: TGTGCCAGCAGTTTGGGCAGCTGGACGGATAATGAAAAACTGTTTTTT.

V and J are TRBV2 and TRBJ1-4; no clear D. Germline lookup yields CDR1 SNHLY and CDR2 FYNNEI. Trimming took off 8 bases at V and 0 bases at J, with 7 bases between the two ends. This CDR3 spans 13 amino acids. CDR3 sequence: CASYRATNEKLFF. The CDR3, as DNA: TGTGCCAGCTATAGAGCAACTAATGAAAAACTGTTTTTT.

This clone was recorded only once. V and J are TRBV29-1 and TRBJ1-2; possible D gene TRBD1, 6 bases. V dropped 4 bases and J dropped 8 bases, with 20 bases sitting between them. Germline values: CDR1 SQVTM, CDR2 ANQGSEA. The CDR3 is 14 residues long. CDR3 in DNA: TGCAGCGTTGTCGGGGAGCAGGGGAGGGCGGGCTACACCTTC. It yields the protein CSVVGEQGRAGYTF. Full variable domain (rest looked up from reference TRBV29-1 and TRBJ1-2): SAVISQKPSRDICQRGTSLTIQCQVDSQVTMMFWYRQQPGQSLTLIATANQGSEATYESGFVIDKFPISRPNLTFSTLTVSNMSPEDSSIYLCSVVGEQGRAGYTFGSGTRLTVV.

The V gene is TRBV5-1, the J gene TRBJ2-7, with 7 bases matching TRBD1. This CDR3 spans 17 amino acids. V lost 4 bases and J lost 6; bases outside the gene matches: 19. Germline V gives CDR1 SGHRS, CDR2 YFSETQ. The CDR3 loop reads CASSPRDSPLFGGEQYF. The CDR3 nucleotides read TGCGCCAGCAGCCCCCGGGACAGCCCCTTATTCGGAGGCGAGCAGTACTTC.

The rearrangement joins TRBV5-6 to TRBJ1-5; D uncertain. V lost 5 bases and J 2 bases, leaving 8 bases between the germline ends. CDR1 is SGHDT, CDR2 YYEEEE, per germline. The CDR3 has 13 residues. CDR3 in DNA: TGTGCCAGCAGTCCCAGAGGCAATCAGCCCCAGCATTTT. Amino acids: CASSPRGNQPQHF. Full variable domain (remainder filled in from reference TRBV5-6 and TRBJ1-5): DAGVTQSPTHLIKTRGQQVTLRCSPKSGHDTVSWYQQALGQGPQFIFQYYEEEERQRGNFPDRFSGHQFPNYSSELNVNALLLGDSALYLCASSPRGNQPQHFGDGTRLSIL.

The chain links TRBV7-9 to TRBJ1-1, with 7 bases matching TRBD1. CDR3 length equals 16 residues. Germline CDR1 reads SEHNR; CDR2 reads FQNEAQ (reference sequence). With V trimmed by 2 bases and J by 5 bases, 11 bases remained unmatched. CDR3 amino acids: CASSLTRFQGETEAFF. The DNA of the CDR3 is TGTGCCAGCAGCTTAACCCGCTTTCAGGGGGAGACTGAAGCTTTCTTT.

This chain uses TRBV5-4 with TRBJ2-7, with D perhaps given as TRBD1 or TRBD2 (5 bases each). V was clipped by 3 bases and J by 3 bases, with 13 bases between them. Germline V gene lookup returns CDR1 SGHNT and CDR2 YYREEE (reference sequence). This CDR3 has 14 residues. The DNA for the CDR3 is TGTGCCAGCAGCTCCCGGGACGGGGTCTACGAGCAGTACTTC. This encodes CASSSRDGVYEQYF.

This rearrangement joins TRBV28 to TRBJ1-5; no clear D gene. Germline loops: CDR1 MDHEN, CDR2 SYDVKM. Trimming pared 2 bases from V and 6 bases from J, leaving 11 bases between. The CDR3 runs 14 residues. CDR3 amino acids: CASSLGLSGQPQHF. Here the CDR3 DNA reads TGTGCCAGCAGTTTAGGCCTTTCTGGTCAGCCCCAGCATTTT.